Reported below is one TCR beta chain. Per the original methods: The authors estimated nucleated cell counts from reference gene primer amplification. The method was immunoSEQ multiplex PCR; TCRdb's version includes in-frame clones alone and lacks a portion of them. V, J and clone size derive from that table, while D and trimming were established from the DNA sequence. The sample consists of approximately 230,000 clones, 84% of them appearing once. The data are from a study of blood T cell repertoires in COVID-19. The wider study: Sites across the United States, Italy and Spain contributed samples from acute and convalescent COVID-19. Sample material is recorded as cDNA or gDNA derived from T cells, B-cell-depleted T cells, or PBMCs.

The CDR3 covers 14 residues. In germline, CDR1 is MNHNY, CDR2 SVGAGI (reference sequence). With V trimmed by 2 bases and J by 8 bases, 3 bases remained unmatched. Sequences were obtained from peripheral blood. The clonotype comes from a man aged 30 to 39 with active or convalescent COVID-19. The chain is built from TRBV6-6 and TRBJ2-2; 9 bases map to TRBD2. The CDR3 nucleotides are TGTGCCAGCAGTTACAATAGCGGGGGTGGGGAGCTGTTTTTT. This gives the protein CASSYNSGGGELFF.